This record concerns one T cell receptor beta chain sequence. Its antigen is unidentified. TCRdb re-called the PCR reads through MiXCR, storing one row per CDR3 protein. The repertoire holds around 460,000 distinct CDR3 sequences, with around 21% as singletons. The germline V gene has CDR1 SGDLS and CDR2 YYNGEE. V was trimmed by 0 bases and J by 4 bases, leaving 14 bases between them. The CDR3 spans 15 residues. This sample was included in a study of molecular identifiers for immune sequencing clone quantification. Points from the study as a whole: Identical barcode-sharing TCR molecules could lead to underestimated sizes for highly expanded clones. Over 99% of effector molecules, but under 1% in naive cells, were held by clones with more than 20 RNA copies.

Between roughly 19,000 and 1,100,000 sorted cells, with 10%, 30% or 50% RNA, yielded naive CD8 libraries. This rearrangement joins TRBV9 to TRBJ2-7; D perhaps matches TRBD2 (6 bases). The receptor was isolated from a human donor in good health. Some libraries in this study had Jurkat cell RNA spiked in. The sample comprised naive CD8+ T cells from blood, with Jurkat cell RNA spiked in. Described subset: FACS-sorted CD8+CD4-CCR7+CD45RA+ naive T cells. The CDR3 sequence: CASSVVPAGTYEQYF. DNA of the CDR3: TGTGCCAGCAGCGTAGTTCCTGCGGGAACTTACGAGCAGTACTTC.